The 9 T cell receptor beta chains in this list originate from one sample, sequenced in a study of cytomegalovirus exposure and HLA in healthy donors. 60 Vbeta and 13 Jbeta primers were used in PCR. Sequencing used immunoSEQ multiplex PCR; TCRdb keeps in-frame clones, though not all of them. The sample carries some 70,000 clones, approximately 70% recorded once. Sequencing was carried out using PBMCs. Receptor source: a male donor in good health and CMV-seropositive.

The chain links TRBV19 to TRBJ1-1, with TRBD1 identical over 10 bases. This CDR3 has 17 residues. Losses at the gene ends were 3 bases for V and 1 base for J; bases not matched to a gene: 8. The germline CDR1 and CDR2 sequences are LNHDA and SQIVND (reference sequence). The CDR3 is CASSINRDRGPNTEAFF. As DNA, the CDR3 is TGTGCCAGTAGTATCAACCGGGACAGGGGTCCGAACACTGAAGCTTTCTTT. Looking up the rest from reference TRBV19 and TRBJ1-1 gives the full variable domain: DGGITQSPKYLFRKEGQNVTLSCEQNLNHDAMYWYRQDPGQGLRLIYYSQIVNDFQKGDIAEGYSVSREKKESFPLTVTSAQKNPTAFYLCASSINRDRGPNTEAFFGQGTRLTVV.

The CDR3 here is CASSRETGLAGGEQYF. The DNA of the CDR3 is TGCGCCAGCAGCCGCGAAACCGGACTAGCGGGCGGCGAGCAGTACTTC. The chain joins TRBV5-1 to TRBJ2-7, with 11 bases that match TRBD2. The CDR3 is 16 residues long. J lost 6 bases, V lost 4 bases, and 12 bases had no gene match. Germline CDR1 reads SGHRS; CDR2 reads YFSETQ.

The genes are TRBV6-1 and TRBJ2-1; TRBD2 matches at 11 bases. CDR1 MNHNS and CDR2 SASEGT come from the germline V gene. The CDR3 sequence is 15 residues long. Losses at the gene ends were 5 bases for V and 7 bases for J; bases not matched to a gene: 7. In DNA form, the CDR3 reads TGTGCCAGCAGTTTACTAGCGGGAGTACGGAATGAGCAGTTCTTC. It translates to CASSLLAGVRNEQFF.

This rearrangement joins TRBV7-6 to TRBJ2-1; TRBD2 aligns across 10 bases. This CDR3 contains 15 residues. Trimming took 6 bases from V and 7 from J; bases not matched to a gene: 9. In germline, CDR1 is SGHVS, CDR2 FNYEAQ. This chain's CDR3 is CASSQERGGLNEQFF. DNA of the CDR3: TGTGCCAGCAGTCAAGAGCGGGGGGGCCTGAATGAGCAGTTCTTC.

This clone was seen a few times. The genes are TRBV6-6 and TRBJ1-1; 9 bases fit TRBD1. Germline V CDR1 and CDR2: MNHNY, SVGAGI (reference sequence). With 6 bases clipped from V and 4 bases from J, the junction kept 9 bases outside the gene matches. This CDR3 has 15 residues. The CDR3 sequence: CASSRTGTGITEAFF. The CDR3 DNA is TGTGCCAGCAGCAGGACCGGGACAGGGATCACTGAAGCTTTCTTT.

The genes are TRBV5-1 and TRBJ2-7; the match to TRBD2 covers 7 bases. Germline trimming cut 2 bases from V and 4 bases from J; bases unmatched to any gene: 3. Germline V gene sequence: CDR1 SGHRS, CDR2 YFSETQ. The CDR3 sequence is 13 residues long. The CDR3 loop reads CASSFGGGYEQYF. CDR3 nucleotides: TGCGCCAGCAGCTTTGGGGGGGGATACGAGCAGTACTTC.

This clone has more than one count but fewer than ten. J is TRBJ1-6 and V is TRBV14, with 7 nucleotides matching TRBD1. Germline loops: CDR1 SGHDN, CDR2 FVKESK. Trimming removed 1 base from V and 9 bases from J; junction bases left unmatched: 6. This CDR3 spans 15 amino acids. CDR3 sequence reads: CASSQGQGRVSPLHF. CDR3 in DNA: TGTGCCAGCAGCCAAGGACAGGGTCGAGTTTCACCCCTCCACTTT.

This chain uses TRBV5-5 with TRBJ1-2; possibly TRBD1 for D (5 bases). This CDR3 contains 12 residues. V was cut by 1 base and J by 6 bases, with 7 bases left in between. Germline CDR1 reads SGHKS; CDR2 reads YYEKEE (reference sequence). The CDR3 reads CASSLFRDGYTF. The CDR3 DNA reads TGTGCCAGCAGCTTGTTCAGGGATGGCTACACCTTC.

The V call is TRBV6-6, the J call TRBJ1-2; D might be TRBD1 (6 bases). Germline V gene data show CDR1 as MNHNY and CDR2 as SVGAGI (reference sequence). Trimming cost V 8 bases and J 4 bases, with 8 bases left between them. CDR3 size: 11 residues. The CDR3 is CASGDIYGYTF. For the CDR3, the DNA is TGTGCCAGCGGGGACATCTATGGCTACACCTTC.